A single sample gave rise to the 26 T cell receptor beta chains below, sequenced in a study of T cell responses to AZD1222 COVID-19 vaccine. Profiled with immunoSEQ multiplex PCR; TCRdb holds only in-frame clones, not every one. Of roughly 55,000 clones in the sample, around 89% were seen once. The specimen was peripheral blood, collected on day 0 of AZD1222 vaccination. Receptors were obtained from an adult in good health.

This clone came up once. In DNA form, the CDR3 reads TGTGCCAGCAGCCGGGACAGGCTGACAGAGAAACTGTTTTTT. It specifies CASSRDRLTEKLFF. The chain uses TRBV5-4 and TRBJ1-4; 8 nucleotides match TRBD1. With V trimmed by 4 bases and J by 11 bases, 10 bases remained unmatched. Germline values: CDR1 SGHNT, CDR2 YYREEE (reference sequence). The length of the CDR3 is 14 residues.

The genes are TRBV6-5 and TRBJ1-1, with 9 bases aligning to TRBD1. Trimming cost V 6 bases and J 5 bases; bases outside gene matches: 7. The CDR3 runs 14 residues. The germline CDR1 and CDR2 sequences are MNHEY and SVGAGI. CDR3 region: CASRLTGGDTEAFF. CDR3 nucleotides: TGTGCCAGCAGGCTGACAGGGGGTGATACTGAAGCTTTCTTT.

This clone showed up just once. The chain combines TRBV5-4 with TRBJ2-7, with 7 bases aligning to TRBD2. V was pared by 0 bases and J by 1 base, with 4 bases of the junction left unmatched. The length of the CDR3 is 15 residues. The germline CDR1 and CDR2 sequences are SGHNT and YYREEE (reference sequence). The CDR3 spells CASSLAGLLSYEQYF. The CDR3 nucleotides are TGTGCCAGCAGCTTGGCGGGACTACTTTCCTACGAGCAGTACTTC.

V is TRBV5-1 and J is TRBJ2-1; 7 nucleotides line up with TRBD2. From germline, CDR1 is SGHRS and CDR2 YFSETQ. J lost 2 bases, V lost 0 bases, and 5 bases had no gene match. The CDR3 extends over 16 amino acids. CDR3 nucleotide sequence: TGCGCCAGCAGCTTGGACGGGAGGCCCACCTACAATGAGCAGTTCTTC. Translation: CASSLDGRPTYNEQFF.

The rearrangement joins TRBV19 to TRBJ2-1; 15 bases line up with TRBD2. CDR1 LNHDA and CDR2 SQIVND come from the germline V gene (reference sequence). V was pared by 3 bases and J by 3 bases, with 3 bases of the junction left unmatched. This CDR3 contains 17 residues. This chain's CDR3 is CASSMGTSGRSYNEQFF. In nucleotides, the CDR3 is TGTGCCAGTAGTATGGGGACTAGCGGGAGGAGCTACAATGAGCAGTTCTTC.

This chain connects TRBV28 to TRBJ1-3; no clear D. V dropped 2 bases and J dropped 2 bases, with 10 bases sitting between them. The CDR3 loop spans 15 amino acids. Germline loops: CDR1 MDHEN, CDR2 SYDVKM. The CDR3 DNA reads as TGTGCCAGCAGTTTAGGTGGTCCCGCTGGAAACACCATATATTTT. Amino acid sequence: CASSLGGPAGNTIYF.

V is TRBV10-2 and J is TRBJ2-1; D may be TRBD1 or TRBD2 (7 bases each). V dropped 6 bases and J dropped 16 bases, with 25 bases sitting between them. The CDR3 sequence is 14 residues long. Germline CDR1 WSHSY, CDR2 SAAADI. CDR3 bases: TGCGCCAGCAGCTCTCAGGGGGTGGGAGGGCGCGATTTCTTC. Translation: CASSSQGVGGRDFF.

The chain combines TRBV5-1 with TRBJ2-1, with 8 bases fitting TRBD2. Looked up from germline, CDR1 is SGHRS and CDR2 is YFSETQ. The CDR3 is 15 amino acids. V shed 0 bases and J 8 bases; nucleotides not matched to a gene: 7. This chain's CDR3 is CASSLEEGLVDEQFF. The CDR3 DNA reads TGCGCCAGCAGCTTGGAGGAGGGACTAGTTGATGAGCAGTTCTTC.

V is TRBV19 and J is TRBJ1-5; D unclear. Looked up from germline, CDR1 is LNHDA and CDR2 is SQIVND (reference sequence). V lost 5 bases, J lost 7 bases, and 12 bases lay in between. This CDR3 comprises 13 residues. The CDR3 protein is CASSPQTGQPQHF. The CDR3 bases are TGTGCCAGTAGTCCCCAGACCGGGCAGCCCCAGCATTTT.

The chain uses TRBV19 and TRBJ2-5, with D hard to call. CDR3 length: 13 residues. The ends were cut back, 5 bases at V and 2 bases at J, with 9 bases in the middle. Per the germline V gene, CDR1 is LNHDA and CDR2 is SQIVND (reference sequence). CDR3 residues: CASSDQLQETQYF. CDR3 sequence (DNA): TGTGCCAGTAGTGATCAATTACAAGAGACCCAGTACTTC.

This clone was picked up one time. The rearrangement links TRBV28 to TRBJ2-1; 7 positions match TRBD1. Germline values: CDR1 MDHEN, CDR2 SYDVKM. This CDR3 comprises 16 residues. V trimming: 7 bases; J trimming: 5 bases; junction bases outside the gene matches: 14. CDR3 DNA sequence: TGTGCCAGCAACCCCCAGAGGGGGCGCATCAACAATGAGCAGTTCTTC. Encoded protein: CASNPQRGRINNEQFF.

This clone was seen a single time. The CDR3 protein is CASSQTGSYGYTF. Written as DNA, the CDR3 is TGTGCCAGCAGTCAGACAGGGTCCTATGGCTACACCTTC. The rearrangement joins TRBV6-4 to TRBJ1-2, with TRBD1 identical over 7 bases. The CDR3 runs 13 residues. Germline-derived CDR1 and CDR2 are MRHNA and SNTAGT. With V trimmed by 5 bases and J by 4 bases, 4 bases remained unmatched.

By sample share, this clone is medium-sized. The CDR3 bases are TGTGCCAGCAACCGGGACAGGAAGAACACTGAAGCTTTCTTT. It translates to CASNRDRKNTEAFF. The chain couples TRBV2 to TRBJ1-1; 8 bases align to TRBD1. This CDR3 is built from 14 residues. Germline trimming cut 7 bases from V and 1 base from J; bases unmatched to any gene: 5. Germline V gives CDR1 SNHLY, CDR2 FYNNEI. The full variable domain, in which reference TRBV2 and TRBJ1-1 provide the parts outside the CDR3, is EPEVTQTPSHQVTQMGQEVILRCVPISNHLYFYWYRQILGQKVEFLVSFYNNEISEKSEIFDDQFSVERPDGSNFTLKIRSTKLEDSAMYFCASNRDRKNTEAFFGQGTRLTVV.

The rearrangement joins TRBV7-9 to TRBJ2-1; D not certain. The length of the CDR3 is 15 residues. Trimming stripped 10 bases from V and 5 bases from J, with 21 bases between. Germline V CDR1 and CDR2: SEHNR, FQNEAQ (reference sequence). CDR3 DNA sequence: TGTGCCACCCAAGACCAATACCACACGGACAATGAGCAGTTCTTC. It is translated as CATQDQYHTDNEQFF.

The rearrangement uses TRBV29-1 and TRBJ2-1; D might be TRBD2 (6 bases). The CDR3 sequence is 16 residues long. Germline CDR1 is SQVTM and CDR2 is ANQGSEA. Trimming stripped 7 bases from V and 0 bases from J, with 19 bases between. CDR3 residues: CSAEGHFTFSYNEQFF. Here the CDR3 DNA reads TGCAGCGCGGAGGGCCACTTTACATTCTCCTACAATGAGCAGTTCTTC.

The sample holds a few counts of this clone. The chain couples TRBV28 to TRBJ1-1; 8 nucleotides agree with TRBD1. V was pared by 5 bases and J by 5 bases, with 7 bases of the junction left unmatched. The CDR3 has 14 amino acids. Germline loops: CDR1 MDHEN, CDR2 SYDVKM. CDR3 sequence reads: CASSPQGVGTEAFF. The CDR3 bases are TGTGCCAGCAGTCCACAGGGGGTCGGGACTGAAGCTTTCTTT. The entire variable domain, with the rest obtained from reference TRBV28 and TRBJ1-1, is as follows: DVKVTQSSRYLVKRTGEKVFLECVQDMDHENMFWYRQDPGLGLRLIYFSYDVKMKEKGDIPEGYSVSREKKERFSLILESASTNQTSMYLCASSPQGVGTEAFFGQGTRLTVV.

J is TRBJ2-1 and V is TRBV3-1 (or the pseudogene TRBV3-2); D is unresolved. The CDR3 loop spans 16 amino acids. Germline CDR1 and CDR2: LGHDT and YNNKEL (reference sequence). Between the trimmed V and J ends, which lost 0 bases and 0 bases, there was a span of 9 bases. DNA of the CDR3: TGTGCCAGCAGCCAAGACAGAGCAAGCTCCTACAATGAGCAGTTCTTC. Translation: CASSQDRASSYNEQFF.

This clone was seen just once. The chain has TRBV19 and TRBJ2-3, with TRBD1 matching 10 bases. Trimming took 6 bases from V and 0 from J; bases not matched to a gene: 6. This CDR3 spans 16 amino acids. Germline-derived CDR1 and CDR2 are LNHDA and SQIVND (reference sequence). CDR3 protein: CASRDRGSTSTDTQYF. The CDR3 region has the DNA TGTGCCAGTAGGGACAGGGGGAGTACTAGCACAGATACGCAGTATTTT.

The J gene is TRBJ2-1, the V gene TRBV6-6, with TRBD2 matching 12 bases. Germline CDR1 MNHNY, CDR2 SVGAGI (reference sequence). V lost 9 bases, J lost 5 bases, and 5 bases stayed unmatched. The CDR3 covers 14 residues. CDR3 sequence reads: CASRTSGNNNEQFF. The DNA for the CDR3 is TGTGCCAGTCGGACTAGCGGGAATAACAATGAGCAGTTCTTC.

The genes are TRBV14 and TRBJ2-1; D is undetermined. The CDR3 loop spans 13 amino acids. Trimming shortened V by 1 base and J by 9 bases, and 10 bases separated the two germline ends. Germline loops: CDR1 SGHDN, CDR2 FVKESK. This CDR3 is CASSQGNRPEQFF. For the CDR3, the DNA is TGTGCCAGCAGCCAAGGTAACCGACCTGAGCAGTTCTTC.

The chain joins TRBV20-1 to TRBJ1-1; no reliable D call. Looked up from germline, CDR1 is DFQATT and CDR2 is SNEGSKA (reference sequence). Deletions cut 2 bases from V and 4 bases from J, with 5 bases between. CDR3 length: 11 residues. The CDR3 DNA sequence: TGCAGTGCTAGAAGTGGCACTGAAGCTTTCTTT. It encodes CSARSGTEAFF.

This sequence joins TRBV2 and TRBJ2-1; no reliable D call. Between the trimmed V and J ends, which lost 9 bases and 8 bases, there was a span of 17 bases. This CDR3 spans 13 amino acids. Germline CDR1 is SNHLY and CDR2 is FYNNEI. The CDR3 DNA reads TGTGCCAGACGAAAGGACGGGCCCGATGAGCAGTTCTTC. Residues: CARRKDGPDEQFF.

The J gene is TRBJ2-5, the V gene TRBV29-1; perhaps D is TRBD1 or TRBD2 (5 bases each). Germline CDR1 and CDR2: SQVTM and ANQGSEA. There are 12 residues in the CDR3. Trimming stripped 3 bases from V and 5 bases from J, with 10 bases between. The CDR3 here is CSVEGVGETQYF. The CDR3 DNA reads TGCAGCGTTGAGGGGGTGGGCGAGACCCAGTACTTC.

CDR3 sequence: CASSPPPGGEKLFF. For the CDR3, the DNA is TGTGCCAGCAGTCCACCTCCAGGGGGGGAAAAACTGTTTTTT. This sequence joins TRBV28 and TRBJ1-4, with 7 bases matching TRBD1. The CDR3 extends over 14 amino acids. V trimming: 5 bases; J trimming: 8 bases; junction bases outside the gene matches: 8. Germline assignment: CDR1 MDHEN and CDR2 SYDVKM.

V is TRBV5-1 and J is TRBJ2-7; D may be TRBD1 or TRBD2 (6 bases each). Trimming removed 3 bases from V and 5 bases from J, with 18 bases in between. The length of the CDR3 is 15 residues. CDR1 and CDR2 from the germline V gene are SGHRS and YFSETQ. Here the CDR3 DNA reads TGCGCCAGCAGCTGGATCCGGGGGCGCGGCGACGAGCAGTACTTC. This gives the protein CASSWIRGRGDEQYF. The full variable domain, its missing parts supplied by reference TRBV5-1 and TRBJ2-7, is KAGVTQTPRYLIKTRGQQVTLSCSPISGHRSVSWYQQTPGQGLQFLFEYFSETQRNKGNFPGRFSGRQFSNSRSEMNVSTLELGDSALYLCASSWIRGRGDEQYFGPGTRLTVT.

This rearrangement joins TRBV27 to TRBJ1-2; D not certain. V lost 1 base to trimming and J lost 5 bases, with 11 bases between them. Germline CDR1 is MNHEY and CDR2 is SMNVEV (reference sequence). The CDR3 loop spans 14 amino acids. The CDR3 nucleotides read TGTGCCAGCAGTTTATTCGGGGTGGGGTATGGCTACACCTTC. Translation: CASSLFGVGYGYTF.